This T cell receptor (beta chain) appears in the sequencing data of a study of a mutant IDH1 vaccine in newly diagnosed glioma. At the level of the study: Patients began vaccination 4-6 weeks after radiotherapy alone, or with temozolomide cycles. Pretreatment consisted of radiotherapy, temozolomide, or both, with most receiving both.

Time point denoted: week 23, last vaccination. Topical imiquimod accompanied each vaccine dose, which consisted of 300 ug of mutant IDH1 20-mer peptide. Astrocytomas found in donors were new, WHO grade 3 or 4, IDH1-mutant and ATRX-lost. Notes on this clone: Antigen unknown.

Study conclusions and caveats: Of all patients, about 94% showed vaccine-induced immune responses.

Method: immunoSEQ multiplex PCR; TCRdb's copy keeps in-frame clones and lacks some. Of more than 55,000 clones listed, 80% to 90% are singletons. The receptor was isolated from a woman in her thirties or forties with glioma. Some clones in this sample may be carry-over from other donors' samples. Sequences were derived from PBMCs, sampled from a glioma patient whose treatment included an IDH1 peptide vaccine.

CDR3 nucleotides: TGCGCCAGCAGCAAGGACAATGGCTACACCTTC. The encoded protein is CASSKDNGYTF. The rearrangement links TRBV5-1 to TRBJ1-2, with D tentatively TRBD1 (5 bases). The CDR3 has 11 residues. Trimming left V 4 bases short and J 6 bases short, with 7 bases between. Per germline, CDR1 SGHRS and CDR2 YFSETQ.